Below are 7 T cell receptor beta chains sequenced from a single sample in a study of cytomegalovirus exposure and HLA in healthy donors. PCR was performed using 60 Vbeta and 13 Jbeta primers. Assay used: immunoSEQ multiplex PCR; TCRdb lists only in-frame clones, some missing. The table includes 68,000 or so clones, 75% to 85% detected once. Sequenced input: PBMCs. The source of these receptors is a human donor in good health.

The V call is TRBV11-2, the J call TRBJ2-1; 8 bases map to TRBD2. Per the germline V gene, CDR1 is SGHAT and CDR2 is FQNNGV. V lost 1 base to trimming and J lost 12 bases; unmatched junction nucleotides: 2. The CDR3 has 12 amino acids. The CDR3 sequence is CASSLVLAVQFF. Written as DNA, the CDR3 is TGTGCCAGCAGCTTAGTACTAGCGGTGCAGTTCTTC. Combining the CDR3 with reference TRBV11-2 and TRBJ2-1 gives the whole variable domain EAGVAQSPRYKIIEKRQSVAFWCNPISGHATLYWYQQILGQGPKLLIQFQNNGVVDDSQLPKDRFSAERLKGVDSTLKIQPAKLEDSAVYLCASSLVLAVQFFGPGTRLTVL.

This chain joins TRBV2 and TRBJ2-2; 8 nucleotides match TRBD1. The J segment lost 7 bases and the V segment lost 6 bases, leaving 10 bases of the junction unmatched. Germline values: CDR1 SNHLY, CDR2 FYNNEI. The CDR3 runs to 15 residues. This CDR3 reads CASRSMTGVVGELFF. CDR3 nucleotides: TGTGCCAGCAGATCTATGACAGGGGTAGTCGGGGAGCTGTTTTTT.

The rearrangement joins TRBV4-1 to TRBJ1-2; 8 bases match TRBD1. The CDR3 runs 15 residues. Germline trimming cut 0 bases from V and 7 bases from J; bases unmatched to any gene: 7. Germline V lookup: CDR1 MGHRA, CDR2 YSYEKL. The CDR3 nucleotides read TGCGCCAGCAGCCAAGACAGGGGGCTTTCCTCTGGCTACACCTTC. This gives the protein CASSQDRGLSSGYTF.

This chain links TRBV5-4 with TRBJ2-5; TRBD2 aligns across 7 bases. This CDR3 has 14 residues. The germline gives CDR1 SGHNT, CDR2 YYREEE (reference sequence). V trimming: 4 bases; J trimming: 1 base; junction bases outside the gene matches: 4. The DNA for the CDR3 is TGTGCCAGCAGCACGGGAGGCAGCCAAGAGACCCAGTACTTC. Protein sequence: CASSTGGSQETQYF.

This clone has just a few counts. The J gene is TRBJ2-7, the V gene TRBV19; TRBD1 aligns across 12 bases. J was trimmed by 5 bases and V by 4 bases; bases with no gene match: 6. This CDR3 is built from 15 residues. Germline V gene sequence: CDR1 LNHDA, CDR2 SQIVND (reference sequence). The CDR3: CASSTGTGGTDEQYF. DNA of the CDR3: TGTGCCAGTAGTACCGGGACAGGGGGCACGGACGAGCAGTACTTC.

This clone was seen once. The CDR3 here is CAIGLAGIRRNEQFF. Written as DNA, the CDR3 is TGCGCCATAGGACTAGCGGGTATTCGGAGGAATGAGCAGTTCTTC. The gene calls are TRBV10-2 and TRBJ2-1, with 11 bases that match TRBD2. The V and J ends lost 10 bases and 7 bases, in that order; junction bases with no gene match: 12. Germline CDR1 is WSHSY and CDR2 is SAAADI. CDR3 length: 15 amino acids.

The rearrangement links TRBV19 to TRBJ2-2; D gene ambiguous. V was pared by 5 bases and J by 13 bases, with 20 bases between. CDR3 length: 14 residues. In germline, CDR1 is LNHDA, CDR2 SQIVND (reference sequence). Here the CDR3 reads CASSLTNPPPGLFF. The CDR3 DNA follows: TGTGCCAGTAGTTTGACCAATCCCCCGCCGGGGCTGTTTTTT.